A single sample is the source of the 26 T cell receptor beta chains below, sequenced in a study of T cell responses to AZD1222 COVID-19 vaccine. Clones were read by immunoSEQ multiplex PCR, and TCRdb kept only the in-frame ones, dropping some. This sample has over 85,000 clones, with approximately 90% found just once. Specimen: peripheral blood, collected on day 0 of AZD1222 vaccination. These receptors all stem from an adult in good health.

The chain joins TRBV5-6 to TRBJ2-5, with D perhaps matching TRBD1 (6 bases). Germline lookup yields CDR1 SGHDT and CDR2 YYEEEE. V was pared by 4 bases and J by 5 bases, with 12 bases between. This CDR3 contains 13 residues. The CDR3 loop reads CASSKQGRETQYF. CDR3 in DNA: TGTGCCAGCAGCAAACAGGGACGGGAGACCCAGTACTTC.

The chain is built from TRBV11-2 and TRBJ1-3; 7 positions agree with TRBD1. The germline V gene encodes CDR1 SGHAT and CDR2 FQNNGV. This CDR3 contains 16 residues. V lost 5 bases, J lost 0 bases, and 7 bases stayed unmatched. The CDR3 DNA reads TGTGCCAGCAGCATCCGACAGGGTTCCTCTGGAAACACCATATATTTT. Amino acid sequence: CASSIRQGSSGNTIYF.

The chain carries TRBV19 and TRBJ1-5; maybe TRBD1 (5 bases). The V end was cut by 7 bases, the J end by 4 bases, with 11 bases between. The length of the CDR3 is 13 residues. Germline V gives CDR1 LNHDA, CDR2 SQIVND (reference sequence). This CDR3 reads CASTDRWNQPQHF. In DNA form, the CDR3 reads TGTGCCAGTACCGACAGATGGAATCAGCCCCAGCATTTT.

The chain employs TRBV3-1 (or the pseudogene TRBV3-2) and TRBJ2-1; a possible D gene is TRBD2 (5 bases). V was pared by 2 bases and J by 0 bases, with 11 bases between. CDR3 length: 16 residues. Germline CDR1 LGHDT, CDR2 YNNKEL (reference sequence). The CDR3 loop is CASSQTPSTSYNEQFF. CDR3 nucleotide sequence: TGTGCCAGCAGCCAAACCCCTAGCACCTCCTACAATGAGCAGTTCTTC.

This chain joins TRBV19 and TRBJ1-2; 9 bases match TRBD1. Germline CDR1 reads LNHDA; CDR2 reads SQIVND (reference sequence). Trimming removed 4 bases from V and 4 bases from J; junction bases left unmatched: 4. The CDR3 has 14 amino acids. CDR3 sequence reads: CASSTGTGIYGYTF. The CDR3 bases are TGTGCCAGTAGTACCGGGACAGGGATCTATGGCTACACCTTC.

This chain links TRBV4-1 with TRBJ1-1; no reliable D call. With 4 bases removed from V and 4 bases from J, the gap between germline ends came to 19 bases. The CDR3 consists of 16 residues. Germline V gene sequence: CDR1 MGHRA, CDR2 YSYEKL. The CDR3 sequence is CASSRYVGREGTEAFF. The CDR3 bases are TGCGCCAGCAGCCGATACGTGGGGAGAGAGGGCACTGAAGCTTTCTTT.

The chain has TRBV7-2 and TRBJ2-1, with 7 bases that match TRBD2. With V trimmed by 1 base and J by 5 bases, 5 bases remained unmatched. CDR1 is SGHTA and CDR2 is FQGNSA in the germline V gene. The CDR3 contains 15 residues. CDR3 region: CASSLDRLANNEQFF. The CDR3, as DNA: TGTGCCAGCAGCTTAGATCGACTAGCAAACAATGAGCAGTTCTTC.

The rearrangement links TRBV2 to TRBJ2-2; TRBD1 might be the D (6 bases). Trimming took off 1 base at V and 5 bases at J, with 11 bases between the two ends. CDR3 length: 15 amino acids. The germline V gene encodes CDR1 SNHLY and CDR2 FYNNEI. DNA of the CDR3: TGTGCCAGCAGTGAAGGGACAGCTACGACCGGGGAGCTGTTTTTT. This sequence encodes CASSEGTATTGELFF.

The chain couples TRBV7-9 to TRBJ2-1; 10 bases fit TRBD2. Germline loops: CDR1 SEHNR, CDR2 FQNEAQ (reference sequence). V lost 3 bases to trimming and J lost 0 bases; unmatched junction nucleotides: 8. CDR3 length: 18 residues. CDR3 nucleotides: TGTGCCAGCAGCTTTGCCCTAGCGGGAGATCACTCCTACAATGAGCAGTTCTTC. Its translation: CASSFALAGDHSYNEQFF. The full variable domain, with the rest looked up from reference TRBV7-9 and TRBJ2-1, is DTGVSQNPRHKITKRGQNVTFRCDPISEHNRLYWYRQTLGQGPEFLTYFQNEAQLEKSRLLSDRFSAERPKGSFSTLEIQRTEQGDSAMYLCASSFALAGDHSYNEQFFGPGTRLTVL.

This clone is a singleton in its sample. The CDR3 loop is CASSQGPLRERGTDTQYF. DNA of the CDR3: TGCGCCAGCAGCCAAGGCCCCCTGCGGGAGCGGGGCACAGATACGCAGTATTTT. This rearrangement joins TRBV4-1 to TRBJ2-3, with TRBD2 matching 7 bases. Germline CDR1 and CDR2: MGHRA and YSYEKL. V lost 1 base and J lost 1; bases outside the gene matches: 11. This CDR3 comprises 18 residues.

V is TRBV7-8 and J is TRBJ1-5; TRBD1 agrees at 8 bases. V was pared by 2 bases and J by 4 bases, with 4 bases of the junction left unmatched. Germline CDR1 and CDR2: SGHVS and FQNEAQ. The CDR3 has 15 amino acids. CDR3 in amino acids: CASSLLDRVNQPQHF. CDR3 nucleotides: TGTGCCAGCAGCTTATTGGACAGGGTGAATCAGCCCCAGCATTTT.

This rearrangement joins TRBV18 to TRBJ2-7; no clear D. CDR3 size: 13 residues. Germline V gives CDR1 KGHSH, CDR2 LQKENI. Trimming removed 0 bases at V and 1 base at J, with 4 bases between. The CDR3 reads CASSPPSSYEQYF. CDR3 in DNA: TGTGCCAGCTCACCACCGTCATCCTACGAGCAGTACTTC.

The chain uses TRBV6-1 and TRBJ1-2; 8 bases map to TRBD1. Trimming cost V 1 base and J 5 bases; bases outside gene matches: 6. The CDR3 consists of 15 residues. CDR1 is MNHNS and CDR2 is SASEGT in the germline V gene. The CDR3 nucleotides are TGTGCCAGCAGTGAAGACGGGACAGGTTTTTATGGCTACACCTTC. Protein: CASSEDGTGFYGYTF.

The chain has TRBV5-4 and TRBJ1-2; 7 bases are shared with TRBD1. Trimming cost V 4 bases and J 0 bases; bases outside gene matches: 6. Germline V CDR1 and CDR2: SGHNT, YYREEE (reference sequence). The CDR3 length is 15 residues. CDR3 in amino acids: CASSLKGTANYGYTF. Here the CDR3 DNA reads TGTGCCAGCAGCCTAAAAGGGACAGCTAACTATGGCTACACCTTC.

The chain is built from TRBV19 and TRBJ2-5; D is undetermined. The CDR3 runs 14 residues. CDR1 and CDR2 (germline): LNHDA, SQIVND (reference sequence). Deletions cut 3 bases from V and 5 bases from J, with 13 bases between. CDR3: CASSMSASIETQYF. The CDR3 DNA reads TGTGCCAGTAGTATGTCGGCGAGTATTGAGACCCAGTACTTC.

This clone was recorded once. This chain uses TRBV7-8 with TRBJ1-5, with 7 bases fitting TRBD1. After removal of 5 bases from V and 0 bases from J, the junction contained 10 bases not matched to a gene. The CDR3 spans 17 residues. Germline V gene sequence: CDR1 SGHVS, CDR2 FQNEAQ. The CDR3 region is CASSLGTDLNSNQPQHF. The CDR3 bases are TGTGCCAGCAGCCTAGGGACAGATCTAAATAGCAATCAGCCCCAGCATTTT.

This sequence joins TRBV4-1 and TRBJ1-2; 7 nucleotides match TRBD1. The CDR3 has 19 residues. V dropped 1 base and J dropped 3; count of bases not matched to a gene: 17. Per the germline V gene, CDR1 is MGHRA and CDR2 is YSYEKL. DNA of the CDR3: TGCGCCAGCAGCCAAGTCAGGTTTGGGGGAAGGGGGCGATACTATGGCTACACCTTC. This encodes CASSQVRFGGRGRYYGYTF.

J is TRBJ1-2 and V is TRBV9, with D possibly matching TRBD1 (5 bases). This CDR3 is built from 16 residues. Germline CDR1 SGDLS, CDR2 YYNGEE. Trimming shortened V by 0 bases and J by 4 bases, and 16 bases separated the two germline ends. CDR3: CASSVGSPTAAYGYTF. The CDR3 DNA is TGTGCCAGCAGCGTAGGGTCGCCGACAGCCGCCTATGGCTACACCTTC.

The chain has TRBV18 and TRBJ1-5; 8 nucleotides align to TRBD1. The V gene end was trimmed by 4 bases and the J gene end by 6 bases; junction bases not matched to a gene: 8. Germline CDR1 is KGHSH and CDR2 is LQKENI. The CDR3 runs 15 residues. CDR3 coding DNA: TGTGCCAGCTCACAAGGACAGGGTCTCGTTCAGCCCCAGCATTTT. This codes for CASSQGQGLVQPQHF.

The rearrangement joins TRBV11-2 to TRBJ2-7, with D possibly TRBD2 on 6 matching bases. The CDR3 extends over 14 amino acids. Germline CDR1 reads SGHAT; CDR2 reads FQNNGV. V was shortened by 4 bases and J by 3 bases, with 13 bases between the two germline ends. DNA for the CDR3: TGTGCCAGCAGCTCCCAACTAGCTTTCTACGAGCAGTACTTC. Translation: CASSSQLAFYEQYF.

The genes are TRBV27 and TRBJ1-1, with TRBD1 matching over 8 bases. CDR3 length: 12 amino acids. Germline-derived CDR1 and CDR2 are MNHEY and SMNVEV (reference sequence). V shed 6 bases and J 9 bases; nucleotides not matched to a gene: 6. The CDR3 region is CASRSGQGKAFF. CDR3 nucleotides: TGTGCCAGCAGGTCAGGACAGGGAAAAGCTTTCTTT.

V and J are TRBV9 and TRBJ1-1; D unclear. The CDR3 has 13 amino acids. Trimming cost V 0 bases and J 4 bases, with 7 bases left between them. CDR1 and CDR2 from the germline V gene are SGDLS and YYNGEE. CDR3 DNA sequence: TGTGCCAGCAGCGTAGTACCCACCACTGAAGCTTTCTTT. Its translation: CASSVVPTTEAFF. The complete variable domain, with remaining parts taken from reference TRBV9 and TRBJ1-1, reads DSGVTQTPKHLITATGQRVTLRCSPRSGDLSVYWYQQSLDQGLQFLIQYYNGEERAKGNILERFSAQQFPDLHSELNLSSLELGDSALYFCASSVVPTTEAFFGQGTRLTVV.

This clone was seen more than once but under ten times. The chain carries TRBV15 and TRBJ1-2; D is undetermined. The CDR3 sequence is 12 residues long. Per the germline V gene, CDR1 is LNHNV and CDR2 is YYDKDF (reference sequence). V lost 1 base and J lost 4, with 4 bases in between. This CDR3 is CATSRASYGYTF. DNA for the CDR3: TGTGCCACCAGCAGAGCGTCCTATGGCTACACCTTC.

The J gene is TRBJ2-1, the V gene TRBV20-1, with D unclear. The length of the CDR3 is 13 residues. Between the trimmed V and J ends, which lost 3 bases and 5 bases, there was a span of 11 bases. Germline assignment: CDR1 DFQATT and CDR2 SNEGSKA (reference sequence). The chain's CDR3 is CSASARIHNEQFF. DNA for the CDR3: TGCAGTGCTAGTGCTAGAATCCACAATGAGCAGTTCTTC.

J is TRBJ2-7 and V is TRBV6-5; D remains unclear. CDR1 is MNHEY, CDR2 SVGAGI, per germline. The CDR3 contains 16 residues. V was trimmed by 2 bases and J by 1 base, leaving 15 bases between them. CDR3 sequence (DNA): TGTGCCAGCAGTTACACCCAGGCGCACGGGTCCTACGAGCAGTACTTC. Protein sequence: CASSYTQAHGSYEQYF.

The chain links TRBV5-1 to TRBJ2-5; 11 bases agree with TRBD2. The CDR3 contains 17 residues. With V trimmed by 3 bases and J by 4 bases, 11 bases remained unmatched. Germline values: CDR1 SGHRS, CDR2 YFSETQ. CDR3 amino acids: CASSSSIAGGSGETQYF. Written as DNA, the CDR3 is TGCGCCAGCAGCTCGAGTATAGCGGGAGGGTCCGGAGAGACCCAGTACTTC.